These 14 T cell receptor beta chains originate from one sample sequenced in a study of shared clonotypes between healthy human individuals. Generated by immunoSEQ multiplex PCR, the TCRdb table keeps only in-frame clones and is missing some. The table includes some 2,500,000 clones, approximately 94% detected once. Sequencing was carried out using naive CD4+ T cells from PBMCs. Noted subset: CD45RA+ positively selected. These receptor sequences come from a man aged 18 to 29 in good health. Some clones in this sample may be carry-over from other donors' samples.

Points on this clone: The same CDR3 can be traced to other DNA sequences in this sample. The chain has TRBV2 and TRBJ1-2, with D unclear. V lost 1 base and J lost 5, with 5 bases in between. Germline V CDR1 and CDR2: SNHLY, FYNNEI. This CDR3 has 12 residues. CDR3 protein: CASSEGGYGYTF. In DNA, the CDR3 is TGTGCCAGCAGTGAAGGGGGATATGGCTACACCTTC.

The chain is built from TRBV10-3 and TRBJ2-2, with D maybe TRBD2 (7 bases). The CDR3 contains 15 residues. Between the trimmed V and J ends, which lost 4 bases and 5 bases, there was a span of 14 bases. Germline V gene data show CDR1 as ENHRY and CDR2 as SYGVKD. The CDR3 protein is CAISGREGGTGELFF. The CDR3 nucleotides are TGTGCCATCAGTGGCAGGGAGGGGGGAACCGGGGAGCTGTTTTTT.

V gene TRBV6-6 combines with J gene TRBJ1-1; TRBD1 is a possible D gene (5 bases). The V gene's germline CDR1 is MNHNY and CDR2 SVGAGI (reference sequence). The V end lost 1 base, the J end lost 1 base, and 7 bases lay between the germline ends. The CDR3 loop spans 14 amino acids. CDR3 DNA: TGTGCCAGCAGTTACTTTGGGGCGAACACTGAAGCTTTCTTT. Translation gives CASSYFGANTEAFF.

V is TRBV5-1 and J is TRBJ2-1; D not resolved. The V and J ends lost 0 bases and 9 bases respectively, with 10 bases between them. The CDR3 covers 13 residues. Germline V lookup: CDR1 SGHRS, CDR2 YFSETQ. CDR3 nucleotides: TGCGCCAGCAGCTTGGGAACTATAAGTGAGCAGTTCTTC. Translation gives CASSLGTISEQFF.

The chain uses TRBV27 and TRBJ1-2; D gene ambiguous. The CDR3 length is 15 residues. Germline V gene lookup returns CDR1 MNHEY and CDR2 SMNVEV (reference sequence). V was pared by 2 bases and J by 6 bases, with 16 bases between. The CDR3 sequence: CASSLRWRAPHGYTF. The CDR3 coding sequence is TGTGCCAGCAGTTTACGTTGGAGGGCCCCCCATGGCTACACCTTC.

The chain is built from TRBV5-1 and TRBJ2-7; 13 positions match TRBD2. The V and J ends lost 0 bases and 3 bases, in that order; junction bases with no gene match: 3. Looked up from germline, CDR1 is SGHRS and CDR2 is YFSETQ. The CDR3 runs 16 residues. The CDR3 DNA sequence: TGCGCCAGCAGCTTGGAAGGGACTAGCGGGATCTACGAGCAGTACTTC. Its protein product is CASSLEGTSGIYEQYF. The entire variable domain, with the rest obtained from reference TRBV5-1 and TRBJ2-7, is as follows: KAGVTQTPRYLIKTRGQQVTLSCSPISGHRSVSWYQQTPGQGLQFLFEYFSETQRNKGNFPGRFSGRQFSNSRSEMNVSTLELGDSALYLCASSLEGTSGIYEQYFGPGTRLTVT.

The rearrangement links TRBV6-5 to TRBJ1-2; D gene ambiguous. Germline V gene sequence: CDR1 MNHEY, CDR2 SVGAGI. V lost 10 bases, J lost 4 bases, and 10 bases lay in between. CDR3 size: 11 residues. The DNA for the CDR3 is TGTGCCACCTCATTGGGCTATGGCTACACCTTC. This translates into CATSLGYGYTF.

The CDR3 nucleotides read TGTGCCAGCAGCTCCGTTCGGGGGTTGAACACTGAAGCTTTCTTT. Protein sequence: CASSSVRGLNTEAFF. The J gene is TRBJ1-1, the V gene TRBV7-2, with D possibly being TRBD1 (5 bases). Germline V gives CDR1 SGHTA, CDR2 FQGNSA. The CDR3 totals 15 residues. V lost 4 bases and J 0 bases, leaving 12 bases between the germline ends. The full variable domain, in which reference TRBV7-2 and TRBJ1-1 provide the parts outside the CDR3, is GAGVSQSPSNKVTEKGKDVELRCDPISGHTALYWYRQSLGQGLEFLIYFQGNSAPDKSGLPSDRFSAERTGGSVSTLTIQRTQQEDSAVYLCASSSVRGLNTEAFFGQGTRLTVV.

CDR3 amino acids: CASSLAWDGNTGELFF. The CDR3 coding sequence is TGTGCCAGCAGCTTAGCATGGGACGGGAACACCGGGGAGCTGTTTTTT. The chain is built from TRBV7-8 and TRBJ2-2; D could derive from TRBD1 or TRBD2 (5 bases each). V was shortened by 0 bases and J by 1 base, with 9 bases between the two germline ends. CDR3 size: 16 residues. Germline CDR1 SGHVS, CDR2 FQNEAQ. The variable domain in full, completed from reference TRBV7-8 and TRBJ2-2, reads GAGVSQSPRYKVAKRGQDVALRCDPISGHVSLFWYQQALGQGPEFLTYFQNEAQLDKSGLPSDRFFAERPEGSVSTLKIQRTQQEDSAVYLCASSLAWDGNTGELFFGEGSRLTVL.

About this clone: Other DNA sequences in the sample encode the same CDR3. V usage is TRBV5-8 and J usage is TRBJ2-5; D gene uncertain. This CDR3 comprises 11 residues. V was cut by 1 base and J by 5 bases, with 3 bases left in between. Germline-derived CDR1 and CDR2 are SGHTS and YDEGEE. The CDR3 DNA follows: TGTGCCAGCAGCTTGAGGGAGACCCAGTACTTC. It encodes CASSLRETQYF. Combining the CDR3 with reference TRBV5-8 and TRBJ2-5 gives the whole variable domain EAGVTQSPTHLIKTRGQQATLRCSPISGHTSVYWYQQALGLGLQFLLWYDEGEERNRGNFPPRFSGRQFPNYSSELNVNALELEDSALYLCASSLRETQYFGPGTRLLVL.

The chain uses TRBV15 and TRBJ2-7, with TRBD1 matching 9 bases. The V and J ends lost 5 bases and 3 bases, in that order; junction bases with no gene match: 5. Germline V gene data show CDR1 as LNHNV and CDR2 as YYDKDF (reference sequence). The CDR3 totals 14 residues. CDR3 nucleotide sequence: TGTGCCACCAGCCCTGGGACAGGGTACTACGAGCAGTACTTC. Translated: CATSPGTGYYEQYF.

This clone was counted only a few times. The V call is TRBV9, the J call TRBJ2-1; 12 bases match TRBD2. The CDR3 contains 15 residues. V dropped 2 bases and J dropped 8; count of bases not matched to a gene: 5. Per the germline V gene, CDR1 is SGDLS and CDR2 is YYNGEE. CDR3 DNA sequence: TGTGCCAGCAGCGTGACTAGCGGGAGCAGACATGAGCAGTTCTTC. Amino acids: CASSVTSGSRHEQFF.

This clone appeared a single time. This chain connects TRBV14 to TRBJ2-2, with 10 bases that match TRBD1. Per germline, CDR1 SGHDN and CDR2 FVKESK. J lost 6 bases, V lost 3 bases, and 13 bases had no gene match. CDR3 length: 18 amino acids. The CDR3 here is CASSHLGQGPLGSGELFF. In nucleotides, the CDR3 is TGTGCCAGCAGCCACCTGGGACAGGGGCCACTGGGGTCCGGGGAGCTGTTTTTT.

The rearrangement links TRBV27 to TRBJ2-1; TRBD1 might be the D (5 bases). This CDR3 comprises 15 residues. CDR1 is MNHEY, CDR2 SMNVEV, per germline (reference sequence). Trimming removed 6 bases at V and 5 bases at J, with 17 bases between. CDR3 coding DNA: TGTGCCAGCAGCGACGCCACCGCAGGGAACAATGAGCAGTTCTTC. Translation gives CASSDATAGNNEQFF.